The count of the clone carrying this T cell receptor beta chain is one. Its cognate antigen is unknown. CDR3 length: 13 amino acids. V lost 8 bases and J lost 1, with 11 bases in between. Germline V gene lookup returns CDR1 LNHDA and CDR2 SQIVND (reference sequence). Profiled with immunoSEQ multiplex PCR; TCRdb holds only in-frame clones, not every one. The table lists approximately 64,000 clones, 70% to 85% of them singletons. This entry belongs to a study of a mutant IDH1 vaccine in newly diagnosed glioma. The time point denotes: week 11, during vaccination. The investigators gave 300 ug of mutant IDH1 20-mer peptide in each vaccine dose, together with topical imiquimod.

The TCR comes from a woman between 45 and 65 years old with glioma. Material: PBMCs, obtained from a glioma patient whose treatment included an IDH1 peptide vaccine. The chain has TRBV19 and TRBJ1-1, with D perhaps matching TRBD1 (5 bases). For the CDR3, the DNA is TGTGCCAGTGGGGCAGGGCAGAACACTGAAGCTTTCTTT. Its protein is CASGAGQNTEAFF.